The rows below give T cell receptor beta chains drawn from one sample of a study of Graves' ophthalmopathy and Graves' hyperthyroidism. MiXCR, applied by TCRdb to the multiplex PCR reads, yields one record per CDR3 protein. This table has a few hundred thousand distinct CDR3 sequences, 35% to 40% appearing once. Input material: peripheral blood or thyroid tissue (not recorded which). The source of these receptors is an adult man with Graves' hyperthyroidism. Both conserved end residues are part of each CDR3. D genes are given only for firm matches. Where a row states a size, it is once, few, many or the class of an expanded clone; other rows omit it.

d_call	j_call	clone_size	v_call	cdr3_nt	cdr3_aa
NA	TRBJ2-6	many	TRBV9	TGTGCCAGCAGCGTAAGGGTGCGCTCTGGGGCCAACGTCCTGACTTTC	CASSVRVRSGANVLTF
NA	TRBJ2-7	NA	TRBV2	TGTGCCAGCAGTCCGAGGGCCCGGGGATACGAGCAGTACTTC	CASSPRARGYEQYF
NA	TRBJ2-2	NA	TRBV24-1	TGTGCCACCAGTCCGGACACCGGGGAGCTGTTTTTT	CATSPDTGELFF
TRBD1	TRBJ1-5	many	TRBV2	TGTGCCAGCAGTGAAGCAGGGACAGGGAATCAGCCCCAGCATTTT	CASSEAGTGNQPQHF
TRBD2	TRBJ2-7	NA	TRBV4-2	TGTGCCAGCAGCCGAGGACCGGGACTAGCCTCCTACGAGCAGTACTTC	CASSRGPGLASYEQYF
NA	TRBJ2-6	NA	TRBV2	TGTGCCAGCAGTGATCACGGAGGGGCAGGCAACGTCCTGACTTTC	CASSDHGGAGNVLTF
TRBD1	TRBJ1-2	NA	TRBV12-3/TRBV12-4	TGTGCCAGCAGCCCGACAGGGGGACGGAGCTATAGCTACACCTTC	CASSPTGGRSYSYTF
TRBD1	TRBJ1-1	many	TRBV10-3	TGTGCCACCCGACAGGGGGCGGGCCAAAGGGCTTTCTTT	CATRQGAGQRAFF
TRBD2	TRBJ2-3	NA	TRBV29-1	TGCAGCGTTGAATATGCGGGGGGGCCGTCAGATACGCAGTATTTT	CSVEYAGGPSDTQYF
NA	TRBJ2-1	NA	TRBV7-9	TGTGCCAGCAGCTTTGCAGGTTTCAGCTTTTGGGACAATGAGCAGTTCTTC	CASSFAGFSFWDNEQFF
TRBD1	TRBJ2-7	many	TRBV29-1	TGCAGCGTTGAAGCGACAGGGAGCTCCTACGAGCAGTACTTC	CSVEATGSSYEQYF
TRBD2	TRBJ2-2	NA	TRBV7-2	TGTGCCAGCAGCCCTTCGACTAGCGGGGGGTATGCCTCTTCTTATGCCGGGGAGCTGTTTTTT	CASSPSTSGGYASSYAGELFF
TRBD1	TRBJ2-1	NA	TRBV10-3	TGTGCCATCAGTGAGCATGGACAGGGCTCCTACAATGAGCAGTTCTTC	CAISEHGQGSYNEQFF
NA	TRBJ2-5	NA	TRBV2	TGTGCCAGCAGTGGCGCCAGCAGTCCACAGGGATTTGAGACCCAGTACTTC	CASSGASSPQGFETQYF
NA	TRBJ1-5	many	TRBV20-1	TGCAGTGCTAGACTGGAGGGCCCCAGCAATCAGCCCCAGCATTTT	CSARLEGPSNQPQHF
NA	TRBJ1-1	NA	TRBV10-3	TGTGCCATCAGTGAACAGATACCTGAAGCTTCCTTT	CAISEQIPEASF
NA	TRBJ1-1	many	TRBV27	TGTGCCAGCAAGGGGGTAGGCACTGAAGCTTTCTTT	CASKGVGTEAFF
TRBD1	TRBJ1-6	NA	TRBV15	TGTGCCGCCGGGACAGGGAAATCACCCCTCCACTTT	CAAGTGKSPLHF
NA	TRBJ2-7	few	TRBV6-1	TGTGCCAGCAGTTACTCGATGCAGGCTAGCCCATCCTACGAGCAGTACTTC	CASSYSMQASPSYEQYF
TRBD1	TRBJ2-7	NA	TRBV19	TGTGCCAGTAGGATGACAGGGGGCCGGGGCGAGCAGTACTTC	CASRMTGGRGEQYF
NA	TRBJ1-1	NA	TRBV16	TGTGCCAGCAGCCAATGGGGAGGGACGAACACTGAAGCTTTCTTT	CASSQWGGTNTEAFF
NA	TRBJ1-5	many	TRBV15	TGTGCCACCCTGGACCGCGGGAGCAATCAGCCCCAGCATTTT	CATLDRGSNQPQHF
NA	TRBJ1-1	NA	TRBV15	TGTGCCACCAGCAGAGTAGTTGGGAGTGGGACTGAAGCTTTCTTT	CATSRVVGSGTEAFF
NA	TRBJ2-6	few	TRBV9	TGTGCCAGCAGCTCGGCCCCTCTGGACGGAAGCTCTGGGGCCAACGTCCTGACTTTC	CASSSAPLDGSSGANVLTF
NA	TRBJ1-1	NA	TRBV20-1	TGCAGTGCTAGAGCGGCGGCGAACACTGAAGCTTTCTTT	CSARAAANTEAFF
TRBD1	TRBJ2-1	NA	TRBV12-3/TRBV12-4	TGTGCCAGCAGCTACTCTACAGGGGGCGGGAATGAGCAGTTCTTC	CASSYSTGGGNEQFF
NA	TRBJ1-1	NA	TRBV10-3	TGTGCCATCAGTTATGCGGGCACTGAAGCCTTCTTT	CAISYAGTEAFF
NA	TRBJ1-3	few	TRBV7-3	TGTGCCAGCAGCTTACTTCCCCCCTTGGGGGGGATCTCTGGAAACACCATATATTTT	CASSLLPPLGGISGNTIYF
TRBD1	TRBJ1-2	many	TRBV29-1	TGCAGCGTAGCGGACAGGGATGGGGTCCTTAGGGGCTACACCTTC	CSVADRDGVLRGYTF
TRBD2	TRBJ2-7	NA	TRBV2	TGTGCCAGCAGCCTTAGCGGGAGGACGGCCTACGAGCAGTACTTC	CASSLSGRTAYEQYF
TRBD1	TRBJ1-2	NA	TRBV20-1	TGCAGTGGTAAGCCGACAGGGGGCTATGGCTACACCTTC	CSGKPTGGYGYTF